The next 14 T cell receptor beta chains were all read from a single sample in a study of cytomegalovirus exposure and HLA in healthy donors. The PCR contained 60 Vbeta and 13 Jbeta primers. Profiling relied on immunoSEQ multiplex PCR, and the TCRdb table lists in-frame clones only, not all of them. This sample carries some 90,000 clones, 60% to 80% of them seen once, and the ten largest clones take approximately 23%. Sequencing input: PBMCs. These receptors were obtained from a woman between 45 and 60 years old in good health and CMV-seropositive.

The chain couples TRBV9 to TRBJ2-7; D perhaps matches TRBD2 (8 bases). Germline CDR1 and CDR2: SGDLS and YYNGEE. V was cut by 4 bases and J by 5 bases, with 19 bases left in between. The CDR3 is made up of 15 amino acids. CDR3 nucleotides: TGTGCCAGCAGCCCTCGGGAGGGCCAGGGGGACGAGCAGTACTTC. This translates into CASSPREGQGDEQYF.

The V and J genes are TRBV5-1 and TRBJ2-1, with D possibly matching TRBD1 (5 bases). This CDR3 comprises 14 residues. The germline V and J ends were trimmed by 5 bases and 4 bases, with 13 bases remaining between them. Germline V CDR1 and CDR2: SGHRS, YFSETQ. The CDR3 nucleotides read TGCGCCAGCAGAGTTGACAGCCTATACAATGAGCAGTTCTTC. This encodes CASRVDSLYNEQFF. The full variable domain, in which reference TRBV5-1 and TRBJ2-1 provide the parts outside the CDR3, is KAGVTQTPRYLIKTRGQQVTLSCSPISGHRSVSWYQQTPGQGLQFLFEYFSETQRNKGNFPGRFSGRQFSNSRSEMNVSTLELGDSALYLCASRVDSLYNEQFFGPGTRLTVL.

The chain couples TRBV27 to TRBJ2-1; TRBD2 matches at 9 bases. Germline CDR1 reads MNHEY; CDR2 reads SMNVEV (reference sequence). This CDR3 spans 20 amino acids. Trimming at V came to 8 bases and at J to 2 bases, leaving 22 bases not matched to a gene. The CDR3 loop reads CASELGYQGGRALAYNEQFF. CDR3 in DNA: TGTGCCAGCGAGTTGGGTTATCAGGGCGGGAGGGCCCTAGCCTACAATGAGCAGTTCTTC.

This clone was observed a single time. The chain uses TRBV27 and TRBJ1-1, with D unresolved. Trimming stripped 3 bases from V and 4 bases from J, with 9 bases between. Germline V gene sequence: CDR1 MNHEY, CDR2 SMNVEV (reference sequence). CDR3 length equals 13 residues. The CDR3 here is CASSLRHSTEAFF. For the CDR3, the DNA is TGTGCCAGCAGTTTGCGACATAGCACTGAAGCTTTCTTT.

This clone has a handful of counts. The chain uses TRBV27 and TRBJ1-5, with D possibly being TRBD1 (5 bases). Germline CDR1 and CDR2: MNHEY and SMNVEV (reference sequence). This CDR3 has 16 amino acids. Trimming shortened V by 5 bases and J by 1 base, and 15 bases separated the two germline ends. The CDR3 loop reads CASSPASGRSNQPQHF. CDR3 DNA sequence: TGTGCCAGCAGTCCCGCCTCAGGGAGGAGCAATCAGCCCCAGCATTTT.

The chain carries TRBV6-1 and TRBJ2-7, with D possibly being TRBD1 (6 bases). From germline, CDR1 is MNHNS and CDR2 SASEGT. This CDR3 has 13 amino acids. The V and J ends lost 4 bases and 5 bases respectively, with 12 bases between them. CDR3 residues: CASSGAGAHEQYV. DNA for the CDR3: TGTGCCAGCAGTGGGGCAGGGGCCCACGAGCAGTACGTC.

This chain connects TRBV5-5 to TRBJ2-2; 8 positions agree with TRBD2. CDR1 and CDR2 (germline): SGHKS, YYEKEE (reference sequence). CDR3 length equals 16 residues. V lost 4 bases and J lost 7; bases outside the gene matches: 12. Here the CDR3 reads CASSPLAGGYGGELFF. In DNA, the CDR3 is TGTGCCAGCAGCCCCCTCGCGGGAGGTTACGGCGGGGAGCTGTTTTTT. Using reference TRBV5-5 and TRBJ2-2 for the parts outside the CDR3, the full variable domain is DAGVTQSPTHLIKTRGQQVTLRCSPISGHKSVSWYQQVLGQGPQFIFQYYEKEERGRGNFPDRFSARQFPNYSSELNVNALLLGDSALYLCASSPLAGGYGGELFFGEGSRLTVL.

V gene TRBV7-8 combines with J gene TRBJ2-2, with 7 bases that match TRBD1. J was trimmed by 5 bases and V by 3 bases; bases with no gene match: 3. CDR1 is SGHVS and CDR2 is FQNEAQ in the germline V gene. The length of the CDR3 is 14 residues. CDR3 DNA: TGTGCCAGCAGCTTCACAGGGGTGACCGGGGAGCTGTTTTTT. This sequence encodes CASSFTGVTGELFF.

The rearrangement joins TRBV5-1 to TRBJ1-6; no reliable D call. CDR1 and CDR2 from the germline V gene are SGHRS and YFSETQ. The CDR3 totals 15 residues. Trimming left V 0 bases short and J 7 bases short, with 11 bases between. This CDR3 reads CASSLDTRPNSPLHF. In DNA, the CDR3 is TGCGCCAGCAGCTTGGATACCAGGCCAAATTCACCCCTCCACTTT.

The chain links TRBV6-1 to TRBJ2-7, with 9 bases fitting TRBD1. V dropped 3 bases and J dropped 5; count of bases not matched to a gene: 5. Germline V CDR1 and CDR2: MNHNS, SASEGT. The CDR3 spans 14 residues. CDR3: CASSEGQGSNEQYF. The CDR3 region has the DNA TGTGCCAGCAGTGAGGGACAGGGTAGCAACGAGCAGTACTTC.

V usage is TRBV30 and J usage is TRBJ1-2; TRBD1 agrees at 9 bases. Germline V lookup: CDR1 GTSNPN, CDR2 SVGIG (reference sequence). The CDR3 totals 14 residues. Trimming at V came to 3 bases and at J to 5 bases, leaving 7 bases not matched to a gene. The chain's CDR3 is CAWSQGQGRYGYTF. The CDR3 DNA follows: TGTGCCTGGAGCCAGGGACAGGGACGATATGGCTACACCTTC.

This sequence joins TRBV9 and TRBJ2-3; 8 bases line up with TRBD2. This CDR3 spans 15 amino acids. After removal of 3 bases from V and 5 bases from J, the junction contained 8 bases not matched to a gene. Germline lookup yields CDR1 SGDLS and CDR2 YYNGEE. CDR3 sequence (DNA): TGTGCCAGCAGCGGTAGCGGGGCCGGGGGAGATACGCAGTATTTT. Translating it yields CASSGSGAGGDTQYF.

This clone was counted only a few times. The rearrangement joins TRBV27 to TRBJ2-1; D call uncertain. Germline V gene sequence: CDR1 MNHEY, CDR2 SMNVEV (reference sequence). CDR3 length: 13 amino acids. V was shortened by 3 bases and J by 8 bases, with 11 bases between the two germline ends. CDR3 sequence: CASSFLGGHEQFF. For the CDR3, the DNA is TGTGCCAGCAGTTTCCTGGGTGGGCATGAGCAGTTCTTC.

The rearrangement uses TRBV6-1 and TRBJ1-5; D remains unclear. CDR1 is MNHNS and CDR2 is SASEGT in the germline V gene. This CDR3 has 14 amino acids. The germline V and J ends were trimmed by 6 bases and 3 bases, with 12 bases remaining between them. For the CDR3, the DNA is TGTGCCAGCAGGGAAATAATGTTCAATCAGCCCCAGCATTTT. The encoded protein is CASREIMFNQPQHF.